The rows below give T cell receptor beta chains drawn from one sample of a study of OX40 agonist ivuxolimab in advanced cancers. TCRdb's table, derived via immunoSEQ multiplex PCR, lists solely in-frame clones and lacks some. The sample contains about 80,000 clones, almost 85% of which appear only once. The sequenced sample was CD4+ or CD8+ T cells sorted from blood, obtained in a trial of the OX40 agonist ivuxolimab. These receptors were taken from an adult with an advanced solid tumor such as melanoma, head and neck, liver or kidney cancer. The CDR3 runs from the conserved cysteine through the conserved F or W. D genes are given only for firm matches. Where a row states a size, it is once, few, many or the class of an expanded clone; other rows omit it.

NA	TRBV5-5	TRBJ2-1	NA	CASSPTPSREQFF	TGTGCCAGCAGCCCTACTCCCAGCAGGGAGCAGTTCTTC
few	TRBV5-4	TRBJ1-6	TRBD1	CASSSRDSNSPLHF	TGTGCCAGCAGCTCCCGGGACAGCAATTCACCCCTCCACTTT
NA	TRBV7-7	TRBJ2-5	NA	CASSRSGEETQYF	TGTGCCAGCAGCCGATCGGGAGAAGAGACCCAGTACTTC
NA	TRBV11-2	TRBJ1-4	TRBD1	CASTRDRGWEKLFF	TGTGCCAGCACCAGGGACAGGGGATGGGAAAAACTGTTTTTT
NA	TRBV5-3	TRBJ2-5	NA	CARSSGLYRVSYQETQYF	TGTGCCAGAAGCTCAGGACTTTACAGGGTTTCGTACCAAGAGACCCAGTACTTC
few	TRBV10-1	TRBJ2-1	NA	CARRERAGNEQFF	TGCGCCAGGAGGGAGCGGGCCGGGAATGAGCAGTTCTTC
NA	TRBV29-1	TRBJ1-1	NA	CSVQQETNTEAFF	TGCAGCGTGCAACAGGAGACAAACACTGAAGCTTTCTTT
NA	TRBV7-9	TRBJ2-5	NA	CASSPGRLQETQYF	TGTGCCAGCAGCCCTGGACGGTTACAAGAGACCCAGTACTTC
NA	TRBV27	TRBJ2-5	TRBD2	CASRRLTSGGTETQYF	TGTGCCAGCAGGCGCTTGACTAGCGGGGGGACAGAGACCCAGTACTTC
NA	TRBV21-1	TRBJ2-5	NA	CASSKGGRGKETQYF	TGTGCCAGCAGCAAAGGCGGCAGGGGGAAAGAGACCCAGTACTTC
NA	TRBV19	TRBJ1-3	NA	CASSLEASGNTIYF	TGTGCCAGTAGTCTAGAAGCCTCTGGAAACACCATATATTTT
NA	TRBV5-5	TRBJ1-2	NA	CASSLFGEDGYTF	TGTGCCAGCAGCTTGTTCGGGGAGGATGGCTACACCTTC
NA	TRBV7-9	TRBJ1-2	NA	CASSGHDRNNYGYTF	TGTGCCAGCAGCGGACACGACAGGAATAACTATGGCTACACCTTC
many	TRBV19	TRBJ1-2	NA	CASSIGGDAIYGYTF	TGTGCCAGTAGTATAGGGGGAGATGCTATCTATGGCTACACCTTC
NA	TRBV6-6	TRBJ2-7	TRBD1	CASSYGDRGRLYF	TGTGCCAGCAGTTACGGGGACAGGGGTAGACTGTACTTC
NA	TRBV10-2	TRBJ1-5	TRBD1	CASSDLGQGGNQPQHF	TGCGCCAGCAGTGATCTGGGTCAGGGGGGCAATCAGCCCCAGCATTTT
NA	TRBV5-6	TRBJ2-5	NA	CASSSPQTQYF	TGTGCCAGCAGCAGCCCCCAGACCCAGTACTTC
NA	TRBV28	TRBJ1-2	NA	CASSPPQETRGYTF	TGTGCCAGCAGTCCCCCACAGGAAACGAGGGGCTACACCTTC
NA	TRBV5-1	TRBJ2-5	TRBD2	CASSTSGSRLGETQYF	TGCGCCAGCTCAACTAGCGGGAGTAGATTAGGAGAGACCCAGTACTTC
NA	TRBV29-1	TRBJ2-1	TRBD2	CSGLDSGSIHNEQFF	TGCAGCGGACTGGATAGCGGGAGTATTCACAATGAGCAGTTCTTC
NA	TRBV2	TRBJ1-1	NA	CASSEQSFTEAFF	TGTGCCAGCAGTGAACAAAGTTTCACTGAAGCTTTCTTT
NA	TRBV2	TRBJ2-7	TRBD2	CASSEERGTLYEQYF	TGTGCCAGCAGTGAAGAGCGGGGGACACTCTACGAGCAGTACTTC
NA	TRBV6-5	TRBJ1-2	NA	CASGSEYGYTF	TGTGCCAGCGGCAGTGAATATGGCTACACCTTC
NA	TRBV2	TRBJ1-1	NA	CASSSGQRGMRAFF	TGTGCCAGCAGTTCAGGACAGAGGGGAATGAGAGCTTTCTTT
NA	TRBV30	TRBJ1-2	TRBD1	CAWVEGQGDYGYTF	TGTGCCTGGGTCGAGGGACAGGGAGACTATGGCTACACCTTC
NA	TRBV7-9	TRBJ2-2	TRBD2	CASSWTSAGELFF	TGTGCCAGCAGTTGGACTAGCGCCGGGGAGCTGTTTTTT
NA	TRBV2	TRBJ1-5	NA	CASNSDGYQPQHF	TGTGCCAGCAACTCCGACGGCTATCAGCCCCAGCATTTT
NA	TRBV5-1	TRBJ2-2	TRBD2	CASSLGTSGRALGELFF	TGCGCCAGCAGCTTGGGGACTAGCGGGAGGGCCCTCGGGGAGCTGTTTTTT
NA	TRBV28	TRBJ1-5	NA	CASKAGLENQPQHF	TGTGCCAGCAAGGCAGGGTTGGAGAATCAGCCCCAGCATTTT
NA	TRBV18	TRBJ2-2	NA	CASSPEISGPGGELFF	NA
few	TRBV19	TRBJ1-5	TRBD1	CASSTRTGFFSNQPQHF	TGTGCCAGTAGTACCCGGACAGGGTTCTTCTCCAATCAGCCCCAGCATTTT
once	TRBV7-6	TRBJ2-7	TRBD1	CASSLGDRGHEQYF	TGTGCCAGCAGCTTGGGGGACAGGGGGCACGAGCAGTACTTC
NA	TRBV5-1	TRBJ1-1	NA	CASSLDVREGNTEAFF	TGCGCCAGCAGCTTGGACGTCCGCGAGGGGAACACTGAAGCTTTCTTT
NA	TRBV9	TRBJ2-7	NA	CASSVGFNEQYF	TGTGCCAGCAGCGTAGGCTTCAACGAGCAGTACTTC
NA	TRBV28	TRBJ1-4	NA	CASSLSGLDEKLFF	TGTGCCAGCAGTTTATCAGGGCTGGATGAAAAACTGTTTTTT
few	TRBV5-4	TRBJ1-5	NA	CASSLRRGGRGSNQPQHF	TGTGCCAGCAGCTTGAGGAGGGGAGGACGGGGTAGCAATCAGCCCCAGCATTTT
NA	TRBV5-4	TRBJ2-2	NA	CASSPFGAGGELFF	TGTGCCAGCAGCCCATTTGGGGCTGGCGGGGAGCTGTTTTTT
NA	TRBV29-1	TRBJ1-1	NA	CSARRANTEAFF	TGCAGCGCCAGGAGGGCGAACACTGAAGCTTTCTTT
NA	TRBV19	TRBJ1-1	TRBD1	CASTLRQGAGGTEAFF	TGTGCCAGTACCTTACGGCAGGGGGCAGGGGGGACTGAAGCTTTCTTT
once	TRBV28	TRBJ1-2	NA	CASELGQNYGYTF	TGTGCCAGCGAGTTAGGACAGAACTATGGCTACACCTTC
NA	TRBV5-1	TRBJ2-7	NA	CASSSLGTQYDEQYF	TGCGCCAGCAGCTCCCTCGGGACCCAATATGACGAGCAGTACTTC
NA	TRBV5-1	TRBJ2-2	TRBD2	CASRGTSGGTGELFF	TGCGCCAGCAGGGGGACTAGCGGCGGCACCGGGGAGCTGTTTTTT
NA	TRBV5-1	TRBJ2-6	TRBD1	CASSQSGTGNSGANVLTF	TGCGCCAGCAGCCAATCCGGGACAGGTAACTCTGGGGCCAACGTCCTGACTTTC
NA	TRBV7-9	TRBJ2-1	NA	CASSPYIYPPYNEQFF	TGTGCCAGCAGCCCGTACATCTACCCCCCATACAATGAGCAGTTCTTC
NA	TRBV5-1	TRBJ2-5	NA	CASSLVPGETQYF	TGCGCCAGCAGCTTGGTCCCTGGAGAGACCCAGTACTTC
NA	TRBV5-1	TRBJ1-1	NA	CASSLGFQGRAFF	TGCGCCAGCAGCTTGGGGTTTCAGGGACGCGCTTTCTTT
few	TRBV29-1	TRBJ1-2	NA	CSVVAGGGAGYTF	TGCAGCGTTGTGGCGGGGGGGGGCGCTGGCTACACCTTC
NA	TRBV15	TRBJ2-5	NA	CATSRDPLSHFGGEEETQYF	TGTGCCACCAGCAGAGATCCCCTTTCCCATTTCGGAGGGGAAGAAGAGACCCAGTACTTC
NA	TRBV21-1	TRBJ2-1	NA	CASSLTRRASYNEQFF	TGTGCCAGCAGTTTAACACGACGGGCGTCCTACAATGAGCAGTTCTTC
few	TRBV19	TRBJ2-7	TRBD1	CASSTPGQGNNEQYF	TGTGCCAGTAGTACTCCGGGACAGGGGAACAACGAGCAGTACTTC
few	TRBV4-2	TRBJ2-7	TRBD2	CASSREDSGSFEQYF	TGTGCCAGCAGCCGAGAAGATAGCGGGAGTTTCGAGCAGTACTTC
few	TRBV12-5	TRBJ1-2	NA	CASGLPGGRGGYTF	TGTGCTAGTGGCCTTCCGGGGGGACGGGGCGGCTACACCTTC
NA	TRBV6-1	TRBJ1-1	NA	CASSPTGSTTEAFF	TGTGCCAGCAGCCCTACAGGGTCTACCACTGAAGCTTTCTTT
NA	TRBV7-2	TRBJ2-2	TRBD2	CASSLEVVAGTGELFF	TGTGCCAGCAGCTTAGAAGTGGTAGCGGGAACCGGGGAGCTGTTTTTT
NA	TRBV21-1	TRBJ2-7	NA	CASSLVFGTGSYEQYF	NA